This T cell receptor beta chain is drawn from a study of T cell responses to AZD1222 COVID-19 vaccine. Worth noting for this clone: Its target is not known.

Study-wide results and limits: Spike-specific TCR breadth and depth rose after two AZD1222 doses. CD4 TCRs covered the whole spike, strongest at regions 160-218 and 743-854. Donors in the cohort were predominantly white British and more often female, and clonal diversity was possibly underestimated.

Clones were sequenced by immunoSEQ multiplex PCR, and TCRdb holds only the in-frame ones, with some missing. The sample has around 100,000 clones, less than 90% seen once. Sample: peripheral blood, taken on day 0 of AZD1222 vaccination. This receptor was taken from an adult in good health.

CDR3 sequence: CASSLTTRVNNEQFF. The DNA for the CDR3 is TGCGCCAGCAGCCTGACTACGCGGGTCAACAATGAGCAGTTCTTC. The genes are TRBV10-2 and TRBJ2-1; maybe TRBD2 (5 bases). Germline-derived CDR1 and CDR2 are WSHSY and SAAADI. Trimming cost V 6 bases and J 5 bases, with 17 bases left between them. The CDR3 extends over 15 amino acids.